Below, 20 T cell receptor beta chains from the same sample are listed, as sequenced in a study of blood T cell repertoires in COVID-19 (TCRdb year 2020). Libraries were built with the immunoSEQ multiplex PCR assay. Sourced from immuneACCESS, this table was stored by TCRdb with only in-frame sequences that have V and J called. A share of the clones is absent; for the studies checked, an unresolved V gene accounts for under half, and the remainder has no known explanation. The sample contains 200,000 to 250,000 clones, roughly 79% of them found a single time. 7.5% to 8% of the sample is held by the ten biggest clonotypes. The sequenced sample consisted of peripheral blood. The receptors were gathered from a woman aged 80 or over with COVID-19, enrolled during active disease.

The genes are TRBV2 and TRBJ1-5; D gene uncertain. Looked up from germline, CDR1 is SNHLY and CDR2 is FYNNEI. The V gene lost 5 bases and the J gene lost 5 bases, with 13 bases spanning the gap. This CDR3 region has 14 residues. CDR3 loop: CASSPHSTDQPQHF. The CDR3 DNA is TGTGCCAGCAGTCCTCACAGCACCGATCAGCCCCAGCATTTT.

The chain has TRBV24-1 and TRBJ1-5; TRBD1 agrees at 8 bases. This CDR3 is built from 15 residues. Looked up from germline, CDR1 is KGHDR and CDR2 is SFDVKD. V lost 4 bases to trimming and J lost 7 bases; unmatched junction nucleotides: 8. The CDR3 nucleotides are TGTGCCACCAGTGAAACCGGGACAGGACGGCAGCCCCAGCATTTT. Amino acid sequence: CATSETGTGRQPQHF.

CDR3 loop: CASSELAGVAGELFF. For the CDR3, the DNA is TGTGCCAGCAGTGAACTAGCGGGAGTAGCCGGGGAGCTGTTTTTT. J is TRBJ2-2 and V is TRBV6-1; 10 positions agree with TRBD2. Per germline, CDR1 MNHNS and CDR2 SASEGT. J lost 6 bases, V lost 2 bases, and 3 bases had no gene match. The CDR3 totals 15 residues.

The chain has TRBV7-2 and TRBJ2-3, with D perhaps TRBD2 (6 bases). Germline V gene sequence: CDR1 SGHTA, CDR2 FQGNSA. This CDR3 comprises 16 residues. V gave up 8 bases and J gave up 4 bases, with 22 bases separating them. The chain's CDR3 is CASGPLSGGISDTQYF. The CDR3 DNA is TGTGCCAGCGGGCCCCTCTCCGGGGGTATTTCAGATACGCAGTATTTT.

The J gene is TRBJ1-5, the V gene TRBV24-1; TRBD1 agrees at 7 bases. This CDR3 has 15 residues. Germline CDR1 reads KGHDR; CDR2 reads SFDVKD. The junction had 5 bases not matched to a gene; V was cut back by 5 bases and J by 2 bases. DNA of the CDR3: TGTGCCACCAGTGGAGGGGGCTGGGGCAATCAGCCCCAGCATTTT. Its translation: CATSGGGWGNQPQHF.

This chain links TRBV7-2 with TRBJ2-1; D unclear. The CDR3 covers 12 residues. The germline CDR1 and CDR2 sequences are SGHTA and FQGNSA. Trimming removed 0 bases from V and 15 bases from J, with 12 bases in between. CDR3 sequence reads: CASSLAMRERFF. As DNA, the CDR3 is TGTGCCAGCAGCTTAGCAATGAGAGAACGGTTCTTC.

This clone was detected only once. The V gene is TRBV29-1, the J gene TRBJ1-2, with TRBD1 matching 10 bases. The germline V gene has CDR1 SQVTM and CDR2 ANQGSEA. This CDR3 is built from 15 residues. V shed 4 bases and J 4 bases; nucleotides not matched to a gene: 9. The CDR3 protein is CSVGGGGDRGYGYTF. The CDR3 DNA sequence: TGCAGCGTTGGAGGGGGAGGGGACAGGGGCTATGGCTACACCTTC.

The rearrangement joins TRBV7-9 to TRBJ2-1; 9 positions agree with TRBD2. The length of the CDR3 is 16 residues. J was trimmed by 7 bases and V by 2 bases; bases with no gene match: 9. The germline CDR1 and CDR2 sequences are SEHNR and FQNEAQ (reference sequence). DNA for the CDR3: TGTGCCAGCAGCTTACAGGCGGGAGGGCCTGTAAATGAGCAGTTCTTC. It encodes CASSLQAGGPVNEQFF.

V gene TRBV2 combines with J gene TRBJ1-6; D not resolved. The V end lost 8 bases, the J end lost 0 bases, and 11 bases lay between the germline ends. The CDR3 loop spans 15 amino acids. The germline V gene encodes CDR1 SNHLY and CDR2 FYNNEI. In DNA, the CDR3 is TGTGCCAGCCGTATACAGAGCTCCTATAATTCACCCCTCCACTTT. Its translation is CASRIQSSYNSPLHF.

This clone was recorded once. The chain uses TRBV4-1 and TRBJ1-2; maybe TRBD1 (5 bases). In germline, CDR1 is MGHRA, CDR2 YSYEKL. V was trimmed by 0 bases and J by 4 bases, leaving 15 bases between them. The CDR3 contains 16 residues. The CDR3: CASSQDPAGKVYGYTF. The CDR3 DNA follows: TGCGCCAGCAGCCAAGACCCCGCAGGGAAGGTCTATGGCTACACCTTC.

The chain uses TRBV2 and TRBJ2-5; perhaps TRBD2 as D (7 bases). Trimming took off 2 bases at V and 5 bases at J, with 15 bases between the two ends. CDR3 length: 15 amino acids. The germline gives CDR1 SNHLY, CDR2 FYNNEI. For the CDR3, the DNA is TGTGCCAGCAGTGAAACGGGGGGCTTATTTGAGACCCAGTACTTC. Translated, it gives CASSETGGLFETQYF.

This chain uses TRBV14 with TRBJ1-4; maybe TRBD1 (6 bases). Per germline, CDR1 SGHDN and CDR2 FVKESK. The CDR3 consists of 16 residues. V was clipped by 2 bases and J by 7 bases, with 17 bases between them. CDR3 nucleotides: TGTGCCAGCAGCCAATTCAGGGGAGCCGATATTGAAAAACTGTTTTTT. Protein: CASSQFRGADIEKLFF.

The chain couples TRBV7-9 to TRBJ1-2, with D hard to call. V was clipped by 5 bases and J by 4 bases, with 14 bases between them. This CDR3 region has 14 residues. CDR1 is SEHNR and CDR2 is FQNEAQ in the germline V gene (reference sequence). CDR3 in amino acids: CASSIMEEGYGYTF. In DNA form, the CDR3 reads TGTGCCAGCAGCATAATGGAAGAGGGCTATGGCTACACCTTC.

The chain couples TRBV4-2 to TRBJ2-3; D is perhaps TRBD1 (5 bases). V gave up 2 bases and J gave up 2 bases, with 8 bases separating them. CDR3 length: 14 residues. Germline V gene sequence: CDR1 LGHNA, CDR2 YNFKEQ. Written as DNA, the CDR3 is TGTGCCAGCAGCCAACGACAGCTCACAGATACGCAGTATTTT. Amino acid sequence: CASSQRQLTDTQYF.

The rearrangement uses TRBV5-6 and TRBJ2-5; 7 nucleotides align to TRBD2. V trimming: 7 bases; J trimming: 5 bases; junction bases outside the gene matches: 8. This CDR3 contains 13 residues. Per the germline V gene, CDR1 is SGHDT and CDR2 is YYEEEE. The CDR3 DNA reads as TGTGCCAGCTGCCGGGAGGCCGGGGAGACCCAGTACTTC. Translated, it gives CASCREAGETQYF. Based on the CDR3 plus reference TRBV5-6 and TRBJ2-5, the full variable domain is DAGVTQSPTHLIKTRGQQVTLRCSPKSGHDTVSWYQQALGQGPQFIFQYYEEEERQRGNFPDRFSGHQFPNYSSELNVNALLLGDSALYLCASCREAGETQYFGPGTRLLVL.

The chain combines TRBV27 with TRBJ2-7; tentatively, D is TRBD1 (5 bases). V lost 4 bases, J lost 0 bases, and 10 bases lay in between. CDR1 MNHEY and CDR2 SMNVEV come from the germline V gene (reference sequence). This CDR3 region has 14 residues. CDR3: CASSWGSNSYEQYF. CDR3 DNA: TGTGCCAGCAGTTGGGGCAGTAACTCCTACGAGCAGTACTTC.

The rearrangement joins TRBV11-2 to TRBJ2-5; possibly TRBD2 for D (6 bases). The V gene's germline CDR1 is SGHAT and CDR2 FQNNGV. The CDR3 sequence is 15 residues long. The V end was cut by 3 bases, the J end by 7 bases, with 18 bases between. CDR3 in amino acids: CASSFSGTNGGTQYF. As DNA, the CDR3 is TGTGCCAGCAGCTTCTCCGGGACCAACGGGGGGACCCAGTACTTC.

The V gene is TRBV4-3, the J gene TRBJ2-1; TRBD2 agrees at 8 bases. V lost 1 base and J lost 8; bases outside the gene matches: 7. The CDR3 extends over 15 amino acids. CDR1 is LGHNA, CDR2 YSLEER, per germline. The CDR3 sequence: CASSQGDSGTYEQFF. The DNA for the CDR3 is TGCGCCAGCAGCCAAGGGGATAGCGGGACCTATGAGCAGTTCTTC.

This sequence joins TRBV27 and TRBJ2-7; 9 positions agree with TRBD1. The junction had 5 bases not matched to a gene; V was cut back by 1 base and J by 4 bases. Germline V gives CDR1 MNHEY, CDR2 SMNVEV (reference sequence). The CDR3 is 15 amino acids. In DNA, the CDR3 is TGTGCCAGCAGTTTATTCTCCGGGACAGGGTACGAGCAGTACTTC. Translating it yields CASSLFSGTGYEQYF.

This chain connects TRBV6-2 or TRBV6-3 to TRBJ2-5, with D unresolved. V lost 6 bases and J lost 4, with 9 bases in between. The CDR3 extends over 12 amino acids. The germline V gene encodes CDR1 MNHEY and CDR2 SVGEGT. The CDR3 DNA is TGTGCCAGCAGCGGGCCCCGAGAGACCCAGTACTTC. Translated: CASSGPRETQYF.